Many counts were recorded for the clone carrying this T cell receptor beta chain. Its antigen remains unknown. This sample was included in a study of T cells in Graves' hyperthyroidism and ophthalmopathy. Study-wide background: Peripheral blood was collected at initial diagnosis, before any treatment.

From RNA transcripts, TCR beta CDR3 regions were amplified. TCR CDR3 underwent first-round RT-PCR with the HTBI primer set. A single record per CDR3 protein comes from TCRdb applying MiXCR to the multiplex PCR reads. The sample shows 500,000 or so distinct CDR3 sequences, over 15% of them seen only once. The study excluded patients with uncontrolled infection, other autoimmune disease, pregnancy or lactation. Study outcomes and limitations: Blood also carried most thyroid clonotypes expanded above 0.001.

Sequencing was done on a sample of blood. This TCR was recovered from a woman aged 18-29 years with Graves' ophthalmopathy.

In nucleotides, the CDR3 is TGTGCCAGCAGACCGGGACTCAGGAACACTGAAGCTTTCTTT. Amino acids: CASRPGLRNTEAFF. The gene calls are TRBV28 and TRBJ1-1, with D possibly being TRBD1 (5 bases). Germline values: CDR1 MDHEN, CDR2 SYDVKM. This CDR3 comprises 14 residues. Between the trimmed V and J ends, which lost 6 bases and 1 base, there was a span of 12 bases.